The source of this T cell receptor (beta chain) is a study of tumor-infiltrating lymphocytes in primary liver carcinoma. Study-level results: Blood's top-250-clone fraction was significantly lower than that of tumors (p = 0.039).

DNA and RNA were both co-extracted from approximately 20-30 mg of bulk tissue that had not been sorted. In the case of this clonotype: As yet, its antigen is unknown. This may arise from a read error, as a much more abundant clone is one base away.

Using a constant-region primer together with ProtoScript II reverse transcriptase, TCR beta cDNA was made from 500 ng of total RNA. Libraries for TCR beta were built through three nested multiplex PCR rounds, which together made up a slightly modified ARM-PCR procedure. Running roughly 10 cycles apiece, the first two PCR rounds relied on TRBV1-TRBV30 forward primers together with a C-beta reverse primer. TCRdb re-analysed the multiplex PCR reads in MiXCR, keeping a single row per CDR3 protein. The table lists some 46,000 distinct CDR3 sequences, around 75% of them singletons. Germline values: CDR1 SQVTM, CDR2 ANQGSEA. The CDR3 covers 12 residues. Trimming removed 7 bases at V and 2 bases at J, with 12 bases between.

The chain combines TRBV29-1 with TRBJ2-7; D call uncertain. The material sequenced was tumor-adjacent normal liver tissue. This TCR came from a woman in her 30s with primary liver carcinoma and hepatitis B virus infection. The CDR3 sequence: CSEALGPYEQYF. CDR3 in DNA: TGCAGCGAGGCCCTCGGACCCTACGAGCAGTACTTC.